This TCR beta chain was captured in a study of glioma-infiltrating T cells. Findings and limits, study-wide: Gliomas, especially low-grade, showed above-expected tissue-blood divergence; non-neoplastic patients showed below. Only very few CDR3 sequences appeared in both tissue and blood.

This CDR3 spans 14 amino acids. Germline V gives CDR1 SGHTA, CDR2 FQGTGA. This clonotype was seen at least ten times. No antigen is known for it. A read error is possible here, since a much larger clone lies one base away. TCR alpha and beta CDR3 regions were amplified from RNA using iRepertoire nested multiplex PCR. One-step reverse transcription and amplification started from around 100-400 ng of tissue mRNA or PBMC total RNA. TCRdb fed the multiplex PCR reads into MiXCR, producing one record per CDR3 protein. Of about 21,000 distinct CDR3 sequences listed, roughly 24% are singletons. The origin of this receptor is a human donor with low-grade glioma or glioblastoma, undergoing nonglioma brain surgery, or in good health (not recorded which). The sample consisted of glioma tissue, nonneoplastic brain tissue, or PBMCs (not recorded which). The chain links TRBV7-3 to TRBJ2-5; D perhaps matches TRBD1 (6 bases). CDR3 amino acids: CARSSTGHQETQYF. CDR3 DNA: TGTGCCCGCAGCTCCACAGGGCACCAAGAGACCCAGTACTTC.